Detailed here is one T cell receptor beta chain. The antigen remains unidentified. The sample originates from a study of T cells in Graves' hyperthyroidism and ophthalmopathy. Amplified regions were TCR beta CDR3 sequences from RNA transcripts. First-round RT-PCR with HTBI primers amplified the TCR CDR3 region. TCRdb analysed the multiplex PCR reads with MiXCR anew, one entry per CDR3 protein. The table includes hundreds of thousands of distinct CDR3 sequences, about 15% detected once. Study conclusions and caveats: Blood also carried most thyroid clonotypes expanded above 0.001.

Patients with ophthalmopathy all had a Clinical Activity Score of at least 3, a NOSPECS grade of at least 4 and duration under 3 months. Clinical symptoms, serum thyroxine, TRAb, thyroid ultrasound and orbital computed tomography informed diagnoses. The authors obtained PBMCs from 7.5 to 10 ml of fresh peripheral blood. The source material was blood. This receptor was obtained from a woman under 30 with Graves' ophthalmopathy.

The CDR3 bases are TGCAGTGCTAGAATGCCAACCTATCAAACTAGCTCGGGGGGCAAAGAGCAGTTCTTC. It encodes CSARMPTYQTSSGGKEQFF. The rearrangement joins TRBV20-1 to TRBJ2-1; tentatively, D is TRBD2 (7 bases). The CDR3 loop spans 19 amino acids. In germline, CDR1 is DFQATT, CDR2 SNEGSKA (reference sequence). The V and J ends lost 2 bases and 10 bases respectively, with 33 bases between them.